This T cell receptor (beta chain) stems from a study of T cell responses to AZD1222 COVID-19 vaccine. Notes on the study in general: Clonal diversity was possibly underestimated, and the donors were mostly white British, with more females. Only a handful of AZD1222 recipients were seropositive at baseline.

Comment on this clone: Its target is unknown.

Using immunoSEQ multiplex PCR, the repertoire was profiled, and TCRdb retains in-frame clones only, with some absent. The sample lists some 120,000 clones, approximately 88% occurring once. This sequence was found in an adult in good health. This specimen was peripheral blood, taken on day 0 of AZD1222 vaccination.

This CDR3 is CASSQADREEETQYF. CDR3 nucleotide sequence: TGTGCCAGTAGTCAAGCGGACAGGGAGGAAGAGACCCAGTACTTC. The V and J genes are TRBV19 and TRBJ2-5; 8 bases are a match to TRBD1. The CDR3 sequence is 15 residues long. V gave up 5 bases and J gave up 3 bases; unmatched junction bases: 8. Looked up from germline, CDR1 is LNHDA and CDR2 is SQIVND (reference sequence).